Here is one TCR beta chain with its context. Its recognized antigen is unknown. The input lacks base qualities; no much larger clone sits a single base away. TCRbeta CDR3 regions were amplified from genomic DNA using the immunoSEQ Assay, a bias-controlled multiplex PCR. Per the authors' processing: Nucleated cell counts per sample were estimated from amplification of reference gene primers within the assay. Sequence reads were collapsed and filtered to measure the absolute abundance of every unique TCRbeta CDR3 rearrangement. Productive Simpson clonality was computed per sample as the square root of Simpson's diversity index over productive rearrangements. In its TCRdb copy, this immuneACCESS table keeps in-frame sequences only and misses some clones. Where compared with another copy, unresolved V genes explain less than half of these, and the others have no known cause. For V, J and clone size, that table is used; D and trimming come from the DNA. The sample records around 220,000 clones, around 90% of which are singletons. More than 5% of the sample comes from the top ten.

V was cut back by 6 bases and J by 3 bases, leaving a gap of 8 bases between them. The germline V gene sets CDR1 to SNHLY and CDR2 to FYNNEI. Including the terminal cysteine and phenylalanine, the CDR3 comprises 12 residues. The CDR3 DNA has 36 bases and is translated from base 1. Participants in the prospective study were enrolled through a virtual design, were aged about 18 to 100 years, and lived in about 25 United States geographic areas. To assign participants to cohorts, the prospective study relied on clinical history that participants themselves reported in a screening survey and a study questionnaire. Mobile phlebotomists in the prospective study collected whole blood, serum and a nasopharyngeal or oropharyngeal swab from every participant. Prospective study participants could optionally give additional blood draws and questionnaires over a roughly 2-month period. Prospective study blood samples were shipped either frozen or at room temperature before DNA extraction.

The source of the sample is a study of blood T cell repertoires in COVID-19 (dated by TCRdb to between 2020 and 2021). In terms of the full investigation: Samples from collaborators originated in the United States, Italy and Spain and spanned both the acute and convalescent phases of COVID-19. The material from the prospective study consisted of cDNA or gDNA derived from T cells, B-cell-depleted T cells, or PBMCs. Subjects who had been exposed to COVID-19, were actively infected with it, or had recovered from it provided the deeply sampled blood TCRbeta repertoires that made up the dataset. A freely available public database, intended as a resource for researchers studying the immune response to SARS-CoV-2, is where the repertoires were released. The samples were drawn from two sources: the first 160 participants of the ongoing ImmuneRACE study, and fewer than 1,500 subjects contributed by 6 global collaborators. A de-identified subject ID, COVID-19 status, age in years and sex were almost always included in the sample metadata. HLA class I and class II types, where available, came from metadata supplied by the sample provider rather than from assay-based typing. Findings and caveats that apply to the study as a whole: How much clinical and demographic metadata was included differed by source and by participant, and the metadata was provided uncurated.

The sequencing input was PBMCs or T cells enriched from blood (not recorded which). This receptor was obtained from a woman younger than 45 with acute COVID-19. Recombination linked TRBV2 to TRBJ2-5; perhaps TRBD2 is the D gene, with 6 bases matching. The CDR3 protein: CASRGTEETQYF. The DNA is as follows: TGTGCCAGCAGGGGGACTGAAGAGACCCAGTACTTC.